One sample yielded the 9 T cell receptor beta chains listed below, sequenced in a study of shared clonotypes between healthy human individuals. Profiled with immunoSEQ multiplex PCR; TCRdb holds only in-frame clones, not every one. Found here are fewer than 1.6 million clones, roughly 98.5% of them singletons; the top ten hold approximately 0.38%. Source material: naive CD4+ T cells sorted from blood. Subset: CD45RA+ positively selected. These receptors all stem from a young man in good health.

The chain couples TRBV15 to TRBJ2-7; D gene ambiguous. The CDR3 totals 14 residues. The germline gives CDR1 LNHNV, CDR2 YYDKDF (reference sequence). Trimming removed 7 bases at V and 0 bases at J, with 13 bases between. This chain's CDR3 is CATKLVWTSYEQYF. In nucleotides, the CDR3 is TGTGCCACCAAGCTTGTCTGGACCTCCTACGAGCAGTACTTC.

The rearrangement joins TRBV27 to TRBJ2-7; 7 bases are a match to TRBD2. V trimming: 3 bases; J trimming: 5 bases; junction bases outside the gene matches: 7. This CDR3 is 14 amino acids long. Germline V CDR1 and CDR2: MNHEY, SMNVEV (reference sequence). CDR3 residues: CASSFLTSWDEQYF. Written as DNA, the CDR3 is TGTGCCAGCAGTTTCCTGACTAGCTGGGACGAGCAGTACTTC.

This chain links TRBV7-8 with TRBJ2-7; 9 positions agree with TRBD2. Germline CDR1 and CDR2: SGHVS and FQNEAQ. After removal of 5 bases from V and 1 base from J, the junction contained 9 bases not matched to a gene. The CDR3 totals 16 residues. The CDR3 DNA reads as TGTGCCAGCAGCCCAAGGGGCCTAGCGGGATCCTACGAGCAGTACTTC. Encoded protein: CASSPRGLAGSYEQYF.

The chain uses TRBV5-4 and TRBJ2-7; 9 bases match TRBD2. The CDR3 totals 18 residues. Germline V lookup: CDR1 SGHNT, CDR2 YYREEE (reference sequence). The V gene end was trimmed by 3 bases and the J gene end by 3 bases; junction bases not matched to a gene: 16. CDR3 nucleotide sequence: TGTGCCAGCAGCTCAGCCACCAGTGGCGGGAGGGTCTTCTACGAGCAGTACTTC. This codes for CASSSATSGGRVFYEQYF.

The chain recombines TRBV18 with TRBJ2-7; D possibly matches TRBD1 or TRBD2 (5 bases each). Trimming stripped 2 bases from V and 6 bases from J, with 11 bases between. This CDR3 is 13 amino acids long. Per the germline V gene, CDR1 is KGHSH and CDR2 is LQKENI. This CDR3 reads CASSPENGGEQYF. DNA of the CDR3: TGTGCCAGCTCACCAGAGAATGGGGGCGAGCAGTACTTC.

CDR3 coding DNA: TGTGCCAGCAGCGTAAGAACAGGGCAAGGACAGACCCAGTACTTC. Protein sequence: CASSVRTGQGQTQYF. The chain uses TRBV9 and TRBJ2-5; a weak D match, TRBD1 (6 bases). With 1 base removed from V and 6 bases from J, the gap between germline ends came to 16 bases. CDR3 length: 15 amino acids. Germline CDR1 SGDLS, CDR2 YYNGEE.

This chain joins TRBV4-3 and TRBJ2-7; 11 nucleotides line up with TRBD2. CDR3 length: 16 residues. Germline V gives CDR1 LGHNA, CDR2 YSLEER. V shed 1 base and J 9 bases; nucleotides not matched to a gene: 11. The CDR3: CASSQGLGTSGFRQYF. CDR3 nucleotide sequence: TGCGCCAGCAGCCAAGGGCTTGGGACTAGCGGCTTTCGGCAGTACTTC.

CDR3 DNA: TGTGCCAGCAGCCAAGGATTACTGGCGAACACCGGGGAGCTGTTTTTT. This codes for CASSQGLLANTGELFF. The gene calls are TRBV14 and TRBJ2-2; D unclear. The CDR3 is 16 residues long. Germline V lookup: CDR1 SGHDN, CDR2 FVKESK. Trimming removed 1 base at V and 0 bases at J, with 9 bases between.

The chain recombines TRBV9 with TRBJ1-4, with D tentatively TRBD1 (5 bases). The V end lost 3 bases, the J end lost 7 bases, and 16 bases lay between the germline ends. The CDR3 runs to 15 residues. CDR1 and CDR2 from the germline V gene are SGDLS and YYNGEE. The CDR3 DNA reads TGTGCCAGCAGCGCCCTCGGGGCTTTTAGTGAAAAACTGTTTTTT. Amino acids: CASSALGAFSEKLFF.